These 28 T cell receptor beta chains share one sample of origin, sequenced in a study of blood T cells in healthy people across ages. A second PCR of 7 to 11 cycles used a sample-barcoded 5' primer and a J-beta primer mix. Via MiXCR, TCRdb re-called the 5' RACE reads, giving one row per CDR3 protein. The top ten clones hold more than 20% of a sample with some 1,800,000 distinct CDR3 sequences, 30% to 40% of them seen once. Sequencing was carried out using blood. These receptors originate from a human donor in good health.

The table lists this clonotype with many counts. V gene TRBV29-1 combines with J gene TRBJ2-7; D gene ambiguous. The CDR3 is 12 amino acids. Trimming stripped 3 bases from V and 2 bases from J, with 8 bases between. The germline V gene has CDR1 SQVTM and CDR2 ANQGSEA. The CDR3 here is CSVEGNTYEQYF. As DNA, the CDR3 is TGCAGCGTTGAGGGCAACACCTACGAGCAGTACTTC.

The chain has TRBV3-1 and TRBJ1-4; D uncertain. Trimming shortened V by 5 bases and J by 0 bases, and 10 bases separated the two germline ends. CDR3 length equals 15 residues. The germline gives CDR1 LGHDT, CDR2 YNNKEL (reference sequence). CDR3 DNA: TGTGCCAGCAGCGTATCCGTCGCAACTAATGAAAAACTGTTTTTT. It encodes CASSVSVATNEKLFF.

The chain links TRBV29-1 to TRBJ2-1; D is unclear. This CDR3 is built from 13 residues. From germline, CDR1 is SQVTM and CDR2 ANQGSEA. Trimming shortened V by 6 bases and J by 2 bases, and 11 bases separated the two germline ends. CDR3 sequence reads: CSVYKGTYNEQFF. CDR3 nucleotides: TGCAGCGTATACAAGGGAACCTACAATGAGCAGTTCTTC.

This clonotype was recorded a few times. The chain recombines TRBV21-1 with TRBJ1-5. TRBV21-1 is a pseudogene segment. The CDR3 extends over 14 amino acids. The CDR3: CASSKARGNQPQHF. The CDR3 bases are TGTGCCAGCAGCAAGGCAAGGGGCAATCAGCCCCAGCATTTT.

Ten or more counts support this clonotype. The rearrangement links TRBV20-1 to TRBJ2-4; the match to TRBD2 covers 8 bases. CDR3 length: 13 amino acids. V lost 5 bases, J lost 8 bases, and 8 bases stayed unmatched. Germline CDR1 reads DFQATT; CDR2 reads SNEGSKA (reference sequence). The CDR3 nucleotides are TGCAGTGCTGGGACTAGTTTAGAGTACATTCAGTACTTC. It yields the protein CSAGTSLEYIQYF.

V usage is TRBV6-5 and J usage is TRBJ1-4; no clear D. Germline values: CDR1 MNHEY, CDR2 SVGAGI. Deletions cut 0 bases from V and 2 bases from J, with 13 bases between. The CDR3 sequence is 17 residues long. CDR3 loop: CASSYSGRITTNEKLFF. CDR3 bases: TGTGCCAGCAGTTACTCGGGGAGAATAACTACTAATGAAAAACTGTTTTTT.

This clonotype has just a few counts. This chain connects TRBV7-9 to TRBJ1-6; no firm D call. V lost 5 bases and J 8 bases, leaving 16 bases between the germline ends. Germline values: CDR1 SEHNR, CDR2 FQNEAQ (reference sequence). The CDR3 is 15 amino acids. DNA of the CDR3: TGTGCCAGCAGCCCCCCGTTGGGGTTGGATTCACCCCTCCACTTT. This sequence encodes CASSPPLGLDSPLHF.

This clonotype was detected only once. The chain employs TRBV28 and TRBJ1-2, with 7 nucleotides matching TRBD1. CDR3 length: 14 residues. The ends lost 7 bases at V and 4 bases at J; junction bases unmatched: 9. Germline V lookup: CDR1 MDHEN, CDR2 SYDVKM. The CDR3 reads CASILSGGAYGYTF. CDR3 nucleotides: TGTGCCAGCATCCTATCAGGGGGGGCCTATGGCTACACCTTC.

The chain links TRBV27 to TRBJ1-3; a weak D match, TRBD1 (5 bases). V lost 2 bases to trimming and J lost 0 bases, with 8 bases between them. The CDR3 runs 15 residues. Looked up from germline, CDR1 is MNHEY and CDR2 is SMNVEV (reference sequence). CDR3 in amino acids: CASSLGGYSGNTIYF. The CDR3 coding sequence is TGTGCCAGCAGTTTAGGGGGATACTCTGGAAACACCATATATTTT.

A few counts support this clonotype. The chain employs TRBV12-3 or TRBV12-4 and TRBJ1-5; 9 bases match TRBD1. The junction had 2 bases not matched to a gene; V was cut back by 3 bases and J by 5 bases. CDR3 length: 14 residues. CDR3 nucleotides: TGTGCCAGCAGTTTCTGGGACAGGGATCAGCCCCAGCATTTT. It translates to CASSFWDRDQPQHF.

The V call is TRBV5-1, the J call TRBJ2-5, with TRBD2 matching 7 bases. The tail of the sequence fits TRBJ2-7 better, so the J call may be wrong. CDR3 size: 16 residues. Germline V CDR1 and CDR2: SGHRS, YFSETQ. The CDR3: CASSLDPPGLSVEQYF. CDR3 DNA: TGCGCCAGCAGCTTGGATCCCCCGGGACTAAGTGTCGAGCAGTACTTC.

This chain joins TRBV15 and TRBJ2-3, with 11 bases lining up with TRBD2. CDR1 is LNHNV, CDR2 YYDKDF, per germline (reference sequence). The CDR3 has 17 amino acids. V was clipped by 1 base and J by 2 bases; unmatched bases: 5. CDR3 sequence reads: CATSRGGLAEHTDTQYF. CDR3 sequence (DNA): TGTGCCACCAGCAGAGGGGGACTAGCGGAACACACAGATACGCAGTATTTT.

This chain's CDR3 is CASSYSNGGRVGTEAFF. The DNA for the CDR3 is TGTGCCAGCAGTTACTCGAATGGGGGGCGCGTGGGTACTGAAGCTTTCTTT. The chain combines TRBV6-5 with TRBJ1-1; weak D call: TRBD1 (6 bases). CDR1 MNHEY and CDR2 SVGAGI come from the germline V gene. This CDR3 is 17 amino acids long. The germline V and J ends were trimmed by 0 bases and 5 bases, with 19 bases remaining between them.

This rearrangement joins TRBV5-1 to TRBJ2-3; D gene uncertain. This CDR3 comprises 16 residues. Trimming removed 0 bases from V and 1 base from J, with 12 bases in between. Per germline, CDR1 SGHRS and CDR2 YFSETQ. The DNA for the CDR3 is TGCGCCAGCAGCTTGGTTATGTCGGAACGCACAGATACGCAGTATTTT. Protein: CASSLVMSERTDTQYF.

The V gene is TRBV6-6, the J gene TRBJ2-5; D might be TRBD2 (5 bases). V was pared by 2 bases and J by 5 bases, with 15 bases between. Germline lookup yields CDR1 MNHNY and CDR2 SVGAGI (reference sequence). The CDR3 has 15 residues. In DNA form, the CDR3 reads TGTGCCAGCAGTTACCATCTAACTAGTATCGAGACCCAGTACTTC. Translation gives CASSYHLTSIETQYF.

CDR3 in amino acids: CASSQVAPLSYEQYF. The CDR3 DNA follows: TGTGCCAGCAGTCAGGTGGCACCTCTCTCCTACGAGCAGTACTTC. The chain joins TRBV28 to TRBJ2-7; D not resolved. In germline, CDR1 is MDHEN, CDR2 SYDVKM. The CDR3 consists of 15 residues. V lost 5 bases to trimming and J lost 0 bases, with 14 bases between them. The variable domain in full, completed from reference TRBV28 and TRBJ2-7, reads DVKVTQSSRYLVKRTGEKVFLECVQDMDHENMFWYRQDPGLGLRLIYFSYDVKMKEKGDIPEGYSVSREKKERFSLILESASTNQTSMYLCASSQVAPLSYEQYFGPGTRLTVT.

In this sample, this clonotype turned up a few times. V and J are TRBV28 and TRBJ2-5; 8 bases agree with TRBD2. Unmatched junction bases numbered 16, after V lost 5 bases and J lost 5 bases. Germline loops: CDR1 MDHEN, CDR2 SYDVKM. The CDR3 runs to 17 residues. CDR3 residues: CASSAARFGGAEETQYF. CDR3 DNA: TGTGCCAGCAGTGCAGCTAGGTTCGGGGGGGCTGAGGAGACCCAGTACTTC.

With respect to this clonotype: A much larger clone sits a single nucleotide away, making a read error possible. The chain combines TRBV4-2 with TRBJ2-1; TRBD2 agrees at 9 bases. The V segment lost 3 bases and the J segment 8 bases; nucleotides outside the gene matches: 11. Germline V gives CDR1 LGHNA, CDR2 YNFKEQ. The CDR3 has 16 amino acids. The CDR3, as DNA: TGTGCCAGCAGCCAGGCCGGGACTAGCAGGGGTTATGAGCAGTTCTTC. This codes for CASSQAGTSRGYEQFF.

The J gene is TRBJ1-3, the V gene TRBV4-3, with D perhaps matching TRBD1 (5 bases). Trimming shortened V by 3 bases and J by 0 bases, and 9 bases separated the two germline ends. In germline, CDR1 is LGHNA, CDR2 YSLEER. The CDR3 runs to 15 residues. The CDR3 nucleotides read TGCGCCAGCAGCCAGAAGGGGTCCTCTGGAAACACCATATATTTT. It specifies CASSQKGSSGNTIYF.

The chain combines TRBV4-1 with TRBJ1-2, with D perhaps matching TRBD1 (5 bases). V dropped 3 bases and J dropped 4 bases, with 9 bases sitting between them. Germline V gene lookup returns CDR1 MGHRA and CDR2 YSYEKL. The CDR3 loop spans 13 amino acids. CDR3 sequence: CASSHRVLYGYTF. In nucleotides, the CDR3 is TGCGCCAGCAGCCACAGGGTACTCTATGGCTACACCTTC.

This clonotype occurred a few times. This chain links TRBV15 with TRBJ2-1; D is possibly TRBD2 (7 bases). V lost 5 bases to trimming and J lost 1 base, with 9 bases between them. The CDR3 has 14 amino acids. Germline-derived CDR1 and CDR2 are LNHNV and YYDKDF (reference sequence). This CDR3 reads CATSGRGSYNEQFF. The CDR3, as DNA: TGTGCCACCAGCGGGAGGGGGTCCTACAATGAGCAGTTCTTC. Looking up the rest from reference TRBV15 and TRBJ2-1 gives the full variable domain: DAMVIQNPRYQVTQFGKPVTLSCSQTLNHNVMYWYQQKSSQAPKLLFHYYDKDFNNEADTPDNFQSRRPNTSFCFLDIRSPGLGDTAMYLCATSGRGSYNEQFFGPGTRLTVL.

This clonotype was counted between two and nine times. This chain joins TRBV12-3 or TRBV12-4 and TRBJ1-2; a weak D match, TRBD1 (6 bases). CDR3 size: 14 residues. The germline V and J ends were trimmed by 5 bases and 6 bases, with 16 bases remaining between them. The CDR3 nucleotides read TGTGCCAGCAGTCCCAAGGGGGGATGGGATGGCTACACCTTC. It specifies CASSPKGGWDGYTF.

The V call is TRBV15, the J call TRBJ1-1; D perhaps matches TRBD1 (6 bases). This CDR3 has 16 amino acids. Germline CDR1 LNHNV, CDR2 YYDKDF (reference sequence). V gave up 0 bases and J gave up 1 base, with 12 bases separating them. The CDR3 DNA reads as TGTGCCACCAGCAGAGAGGGGGCACGTGGGAACACTGAAGCTTTCTTT. Protein product: CATSREGARGNTEAFF.

This clonotype was detected many times. A read error may account for a junction end that differs from germline. The chain couples TRBV5-1 to TRBJ1-5; D is undetermined. Germline CDR1 is SGHRS and CDR2 is YFSETQ. This CDR3 is built from 13 residues. CDR3 DNA sequence: TGTGCCAGCAGTTTACGGGAGGATCAGCCCCAGCATTTT. As protein: CASSLREDQPQHF.

The chain has TRBV15 and TRBJ2-1; 9 bases match TRBD1. This CDR3 comprises 15 residues. Germline CDR1 reads LNHNV; CDR2 reads YYDKDF (reference sequence). J lost 2 bases, V lost 8 bases, and 7 bases had no gene match. Here the CDR3 reads CATDQGQGTYNEQFF. CDR3 DNA: TGTGCCACCGACCAGGGACAGGGAACCTACAATGAGCAGTTCTTC.

This clonotype has more than one count but fewer than ten. The chain has TRBV29-1 and TRBJ2-7; no clear D gene. Trimming shortened V by 4 bases and J by 3 bases, and 7 bases separated the two germline ends. This CDR3 region has 11 residues. Germline V CDR1 and CDR2: SQVTM, ANQGSEA. The CDR3 sequence is CSVGRVYEQYF. CDR3 nucleotide sequence: TGCAGCGTTGGTAGGGTCTACGAGCAGTACTTC.

V is TRBV11-3 and J is TRBJ2-1; 9 bases fit TRBD2. Germline values: CDR1 SGHNT, CDR2 YENEEA. Germline trimming cut 3 bases from V and 4 bases from J; bases unmatched to any gene: 10. The CDR3 runs to 17 residues. CDR3 nucleotide sequence: TGTGCCAGCAGCTTGGCGCCTAGCGGGGCCCCATACAATGAGCAGTTCTTC. This gives the protein CASSLAPSGAPYNEQFF.

This clonotype has just a few counts. DNA for the CDR3: TGCAGTGCTAGAGACGTAGCGGGGGATCAAGAGACCCAGTACTTC. Amino acids: CSARDVAGDQETQYF. The chain employs TRBV20-1 and TRBJ2-5; 9 bases match TRBD2. This CDR3 comprises 15 residues. CDR1 and CDR2 from the germline V gene are DFQATT and SNEGSKA (reference sequence). J gave up 2 bases and V 0 bases, and 4 bases lay outside the gene matches.